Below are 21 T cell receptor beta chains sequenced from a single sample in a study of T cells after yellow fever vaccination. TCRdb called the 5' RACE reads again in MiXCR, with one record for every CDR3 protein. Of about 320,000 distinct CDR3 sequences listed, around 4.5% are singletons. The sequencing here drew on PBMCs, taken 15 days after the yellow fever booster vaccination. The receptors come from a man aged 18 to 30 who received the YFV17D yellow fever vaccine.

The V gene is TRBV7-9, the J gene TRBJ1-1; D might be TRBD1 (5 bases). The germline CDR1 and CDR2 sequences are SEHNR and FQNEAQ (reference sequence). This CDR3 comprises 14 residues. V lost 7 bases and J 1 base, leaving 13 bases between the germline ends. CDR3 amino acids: CASTLMGTNTEAFF. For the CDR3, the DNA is TGTGCCAGCACCTTGATGGGGACGAACACTGAAGCTTTCTTT.

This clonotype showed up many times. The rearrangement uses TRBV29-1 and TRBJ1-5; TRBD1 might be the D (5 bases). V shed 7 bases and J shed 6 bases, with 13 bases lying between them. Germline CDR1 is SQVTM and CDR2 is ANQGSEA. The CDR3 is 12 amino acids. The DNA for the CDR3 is TGCAGCGGCCGGGACGCGGGTCAGCCCCAGCATTTT. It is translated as CSGRDAGQPQHF.

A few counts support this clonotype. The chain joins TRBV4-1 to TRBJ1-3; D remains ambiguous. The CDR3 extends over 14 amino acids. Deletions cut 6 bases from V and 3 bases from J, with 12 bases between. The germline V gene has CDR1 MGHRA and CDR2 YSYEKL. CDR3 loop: CASREGPFGNTIYF. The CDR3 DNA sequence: TGCGCCAGCAGGGAAGGGCCCTTTGGAAACACCATATATTTT.

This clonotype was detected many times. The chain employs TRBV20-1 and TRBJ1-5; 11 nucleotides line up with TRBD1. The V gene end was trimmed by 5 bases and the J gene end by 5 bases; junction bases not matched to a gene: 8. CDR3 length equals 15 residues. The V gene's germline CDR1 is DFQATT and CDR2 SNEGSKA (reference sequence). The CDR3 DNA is TGCAGTGCTTCCCCCGGGACAGGGGGACATCAGCCCCAGCATTTT. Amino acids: CSASPGTGGHQPQHF.

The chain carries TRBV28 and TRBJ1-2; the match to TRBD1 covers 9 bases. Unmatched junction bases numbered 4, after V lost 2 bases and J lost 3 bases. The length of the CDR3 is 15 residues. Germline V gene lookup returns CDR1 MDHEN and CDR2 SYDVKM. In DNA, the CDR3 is TGTGCCAGCAGTTTAACGGGACAGGGATACTATGGCTACACCTTC. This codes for CASSLTGQGYYGYTF.

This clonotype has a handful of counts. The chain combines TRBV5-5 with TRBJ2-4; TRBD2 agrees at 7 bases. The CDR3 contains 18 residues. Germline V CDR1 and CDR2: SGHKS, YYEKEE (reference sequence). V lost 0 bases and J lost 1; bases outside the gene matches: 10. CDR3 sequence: CASSLGEGSGMAKNIQYF. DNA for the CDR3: TGTGCCAGCAGCTTGGGGGAGGGATCGGGGATGGCCAAAAACATTCAGTACTTC.

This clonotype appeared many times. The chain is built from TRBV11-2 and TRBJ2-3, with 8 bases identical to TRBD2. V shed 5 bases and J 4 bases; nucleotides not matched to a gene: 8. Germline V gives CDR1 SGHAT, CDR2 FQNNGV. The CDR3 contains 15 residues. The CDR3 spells CASSLSGLDSDTQYF. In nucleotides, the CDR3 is TGTGCCAGCAGCCTCTCGGGACTAGATTCAGATACGCAGTATTTT. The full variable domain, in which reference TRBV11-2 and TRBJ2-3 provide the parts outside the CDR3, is EAGVAQSPRYKIIEKRQSVAFWCNPISGHATLYWYQQILGQGPKLLIQFQNNGVVDDSQLPKDRFSAERLKGVDSTLKIQPAKLEDSAVYLCASSLSGLDSDTQYFGPGTRLTVL.

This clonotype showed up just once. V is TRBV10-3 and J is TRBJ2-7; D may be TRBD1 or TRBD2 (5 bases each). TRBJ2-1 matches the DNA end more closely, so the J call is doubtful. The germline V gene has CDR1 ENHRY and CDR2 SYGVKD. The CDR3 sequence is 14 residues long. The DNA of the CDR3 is TGTGCCATCAGTGACACTAAGGGACGGATCGTGCAGTTCTTC. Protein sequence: CAISDTKGRIVQFF.

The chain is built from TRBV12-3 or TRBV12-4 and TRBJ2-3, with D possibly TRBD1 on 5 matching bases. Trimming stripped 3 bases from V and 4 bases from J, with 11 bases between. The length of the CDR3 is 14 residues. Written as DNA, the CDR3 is TGTGCCAGCAGTTTTAACCAGGGCGCAGATACGCAGTATTTT. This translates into CASSFNQGADTQYF.

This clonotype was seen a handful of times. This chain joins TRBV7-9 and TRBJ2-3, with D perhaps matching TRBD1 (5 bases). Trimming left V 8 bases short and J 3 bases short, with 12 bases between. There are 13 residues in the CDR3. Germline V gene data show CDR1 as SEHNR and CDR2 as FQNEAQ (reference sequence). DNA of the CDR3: TGTGCCAGCCGTCTACAGGAGACAGATACGCAGTATTTT. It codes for CASRLQETDTQYF.

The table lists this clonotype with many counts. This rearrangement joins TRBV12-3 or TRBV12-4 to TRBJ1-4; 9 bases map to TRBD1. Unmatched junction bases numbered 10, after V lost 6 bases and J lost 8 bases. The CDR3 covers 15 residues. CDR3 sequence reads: CASRRRQGGYEKLFF. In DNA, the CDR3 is TGTGCCAGCAGGCGGAGACAGGGGGGGTACGAAAAACTGTTTTTT.

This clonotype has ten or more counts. The CDR3 DNA is TGTGCCAGCAGCTTAGAGGGGGCAACTAACTATGGCTACACCTTC. This encodes CASSLEGATNYGYTF. The V and J genes are TRBV7-2 and TRBJ1-2; 7 positions agree with TRBD1. The CDR3 has 15 residues. Germline V gives CDR1 SGHTA, CDR2 FQGNSA. The V gene end was trimmed by 1 base and the J gene end by 0 bases; junction bases not matched to a gene: 2.

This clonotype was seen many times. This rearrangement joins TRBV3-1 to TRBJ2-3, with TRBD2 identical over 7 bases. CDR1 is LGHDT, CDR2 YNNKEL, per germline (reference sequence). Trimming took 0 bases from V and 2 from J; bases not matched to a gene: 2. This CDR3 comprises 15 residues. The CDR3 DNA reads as TGTGCCAGCAGCCAAGAGCGGGGGATCACAGATACGCAGTATTTT. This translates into CASSQERGITDTQYF.

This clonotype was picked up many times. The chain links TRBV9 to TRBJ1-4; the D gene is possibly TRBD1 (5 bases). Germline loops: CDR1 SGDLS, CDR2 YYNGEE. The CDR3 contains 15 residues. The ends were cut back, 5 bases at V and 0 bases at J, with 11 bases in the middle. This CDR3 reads CASSLDSSTNEKLFF. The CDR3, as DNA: TGTGCCAGCAGTCTTGACAGTTCAACTAATGAAAAACTGTTTTTT. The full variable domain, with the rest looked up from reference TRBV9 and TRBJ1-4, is DSGVTQTPKHLITATGQRVTLRCSPRSGDLSVYWYQQSLDQGLQFLIQYYNGEERAKGNILERFSAQQFPDLHSELNLSSLELGDSALYFCASSLDSSTNEKLFFGSGTQLSVL.

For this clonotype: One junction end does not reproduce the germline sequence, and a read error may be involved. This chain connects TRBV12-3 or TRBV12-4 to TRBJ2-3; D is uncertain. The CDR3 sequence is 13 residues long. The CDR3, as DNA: TGTGCCAGCAGTTTTCTCAGCACAGATACGCAGTGTTTT. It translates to CASSFLSTDTQCF.

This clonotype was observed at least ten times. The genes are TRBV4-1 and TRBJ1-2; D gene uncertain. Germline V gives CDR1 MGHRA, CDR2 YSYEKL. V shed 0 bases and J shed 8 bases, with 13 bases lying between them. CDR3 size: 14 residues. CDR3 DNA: TGCGCCAGCAGCCAAGAAGGTCTTTCGGGAGGCTACACCTTC. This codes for CASSQEGLSGGYTF.

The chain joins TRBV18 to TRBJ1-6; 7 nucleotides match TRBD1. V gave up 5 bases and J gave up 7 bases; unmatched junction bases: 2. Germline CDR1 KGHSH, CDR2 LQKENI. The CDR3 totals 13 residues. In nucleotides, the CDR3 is TGTGCCAGCTCAGGGACAGACAATTCACCCCTCCACTTT. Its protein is CASSGTDNSPLHF.

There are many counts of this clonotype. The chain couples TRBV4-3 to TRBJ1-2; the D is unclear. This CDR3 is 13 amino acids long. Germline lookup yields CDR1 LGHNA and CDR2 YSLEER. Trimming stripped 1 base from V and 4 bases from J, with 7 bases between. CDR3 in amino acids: CASSQGQLYGYTF. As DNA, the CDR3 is TGCGCCAGCAGCCAAGGGCAGCTCTATGGCTACACCTTC.

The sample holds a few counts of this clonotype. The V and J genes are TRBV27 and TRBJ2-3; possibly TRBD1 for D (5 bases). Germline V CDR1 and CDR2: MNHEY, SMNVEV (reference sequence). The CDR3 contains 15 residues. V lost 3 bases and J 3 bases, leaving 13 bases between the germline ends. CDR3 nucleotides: TGTGCCAGCAGTTTTAGTAGGGGCGGAACAGATACGCAGTATTTT. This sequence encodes CASSFSRGGTDTQYF.

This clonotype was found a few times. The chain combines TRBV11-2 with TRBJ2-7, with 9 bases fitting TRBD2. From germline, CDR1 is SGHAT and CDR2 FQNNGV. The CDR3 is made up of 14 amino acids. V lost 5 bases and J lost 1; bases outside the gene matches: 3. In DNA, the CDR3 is TGTGCCAGCAGCACTAGCGGGCCTTCCTACGAGCAGTACTTC. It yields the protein CASSTSGPSYEQYF.

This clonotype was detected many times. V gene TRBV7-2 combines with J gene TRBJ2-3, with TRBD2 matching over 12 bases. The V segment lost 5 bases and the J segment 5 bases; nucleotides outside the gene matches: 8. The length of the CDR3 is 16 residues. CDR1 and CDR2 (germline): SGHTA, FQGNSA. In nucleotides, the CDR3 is TGTGCCAGCAGCACAACACTAGCGGGGGGCAAAGATACGCAGTATTTT. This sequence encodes CASSTTLAGGKDTQYF.